The 32 T cell receptor beta chains below were found in one sample sequenced in a study of neurological immune-mediated disorders. TCRdb re-analysed the 5' RACE reads in MiXCR, keeping a single row per CDR3 protein. The sample has 14,000 or so distinct CDR3 sequences; about 12% are singletons. Sequencing was carried out using CD8+ T cells from blood. Receptors originate from a female donor with HTLV-1-associated myelopathy (HAM/TSP).

This clonotype has at least ten counts. V is TRBV7-9 and J is TRBJ1-1; perhaps TRBD1 as D (6 bases). Trimming removed 1 base at V and 8 bases at J, with 14 bases between. The V gene's germline CDR1 is SEHNR and CDR2 FQNEAQ (reference sequence). The CDR3 loop spans 14 amino acids. The CDR3 here is CASSLDSGGPEAFF. CDR3 in DNA: TGTGCCAGCAGCTTAGATTCGGGGGGGCCCGAAGCTTTCTTT.

This clonotype is classed as medium-sized (0.01 to 0.1%). The rearrangement links TRBV20-1 to TRBJ1-3; possible D gene TRBD1, 5 bases. Germline lookup yields CDR1 DFQATT and CDR2 SNEGSKA (reference sequence). The CDR3 sequence is 14 residues long. The ends were cut back, 0 bases at V and 3 bases at J, with 9 bases in the middle. CDR3 sequence reads: CSARERDGGNTIYF. For the CDR3, the DNA is TGCAGTGCTAGAGAAAGGGACGGTGGAAACACCATATATTTT.

This clonotype was counted at least ten times. The V and J genes are TRBV29-1 and TRBJ2-5; TRBD2 matches 10 bases. The CDR3 has 14 amino acids. V gave up 7 bases and J gave up 2 bases; unmatched junction bases: 7. CDR1 and CDR2 (germline): SQVTM, ANQGSEA. CDR3 bases: TGCAGCGCCATCGGACTAGCGGATCAAGAGACCCAGTACTTC. Translation gives CSAIGLADQETQYF.

Ten or more counts support this clonotype. The V call is TRBV5-5, the J call TRBJ2-1, with 7 bases aligning to TRBD2. Germline CDR1 is SGHKS and CDR2 is YYEKEE (reference sequence). V lost 4 bases and J lost 0; bases outside the gene matches: 7. The CDR3 is made up of 16 amino acids. CDR3 residues: CASSRGTTPSYNEQFF. CDR3 bases: TGTGCCAGCAGCCGCGGGACTACCCCCTCCTACAATGAGCAGTTCTTC.

There are many counts of this clonotype. This sequence joins TRBV4-1 and TRBJ1-2, with D possibly being TRBD1 (5 bases). CDR3 length: 18 residues. Germline values: CDR1 MGHRA, CDR2 YSYEKL. V lost 0 bases to trimming and J lost 4 bases, with 21 bases between them. The CDR3 DNA reads TGCGCCAGCAGCCAAGAGCCGGGACTCCCAGGGTTAGGCTATGGCTACACCTTC. The encoded protein is CASSQEPGLPGLGYGYTF.

This clonotype was observed many times. The chain joins TRBV12-3 or TRBV12-4 to TRBJ2-7; D unclear. The V end lost 5 bases, the J end lost 5 bases, and 22 bases lay between the germline ends. CDR3 length equals 16 residues. This CDR3 is CASSPSGRYFEDEQYF. The CDR3 nucleotides read TGTGCCAGCAGTCCCTCCGGGCGGTACTTCGAGGACGAGCAGTACTTC.

This clonotype has at least ten counts. This sequence joins TRBV20-1 and TRBJ1-4; D ambiguous. The V end lost 0 bases, the J end lost 5 bases, and 7 bases lay between the germline ends. Germline CDR1 is DFQATT and CDR2 is SNEGSKA (reference sequence). This CDR3 spans 13 amino acids. The CDR3 loop is CSARDLGNEKLFF. DNA of the CDR3: TGCAGTGCTAGAGACCTTGGGAATGAAAAACTGTTTTTT.

This clonotype has at least ten counts. The V call is TRBV10-2, the J call TRBJ2-1, with a possible D match to TRBD2 (6 bases). The CDR3 covers 14 residues. The germline gives CDR1 WSHSY, CDR2 SAAADI. Trimming left V 7 bases short and J 8 bases short, with 18 bases between. The CDR3 DNA follows: TGCGCCAGCACTAAGGAGGGAGTAGGGTATGAGCAGTTCTTC. Its translation: CASTKEGVGYEQFF.

This clonotype has ten or more counts. The chain recombines TRBV4-1 with TRBJ1-4; 7 bases are shared with TRBD1. The CDR3 is 15 amino acids. Per germline, CDR1 MGHRA and CDR2 YSYEKL. V was clipped by 2 bases and J by 8 bases; unmatched bases: 8. The CDR3 loop is CASSQLGGQMEKLFF. DNA for the CDR3: TGCGCCAGCAGCCAACTGGGGGGACAGATGGAAAAACTGTTTTTT.

This clonotype was found many times. This chain connects TRBV7-8 to TRBJ2-7, with 10 bases that match TRBD1. The CDR3 covers 13 residues. From germline, CDR1 is SGHVS and CDR2 FQNEAQ. Trimming took 8 bases from V and 0 from J; bases not matched to a gene: 1. CDR3 amino acids: CASRTGGSYEQYF. DNA for the CDR3: TGTGCCAGCCGGACAGGGGGCTCCTACGAGCAGTACTTC. Full variable domain (rest looked up from reference TRBV7-8 and TRBJ2-7): GAGVSQSPRYKVAKRGQDVALRCDPISGHVSLFWYQQALGQGPEFLTYFQNEAQLDKSGLPSDRFFAERPEGSVSTLKIQRTQQEDSAVYLCASRTGGSYEQYFGPGTRLTVT.

Of note for this clonotype: The junction departs from the called germline gene at one end, perhaps through a read error. CDR3 in amino acids: CASSLFGPEKYF. CDR3 DNA: TGTGCCAGCAGCTTATTTGGCCCCGAGAAGTACTTC. The genes are TRBV7-2 and TRBJ2-7, with unresolved D. This CDR3 has 12 residues. Germline V gene sequence: CDR1 SGHTA, CDR2 FQGNSA.

Many counts were recorded for this clonotype. V usage is TRBV12-3 or TRBV12-4 and J usage is TRBJ2-1; 11 nucleotides line up with TRBD2. Trimming at V came to 6 bases and at J to 3 bases, leaving 7 bases not matched to a gene. The CDR3 totals 16 residues. The CDR3: CASRTSGGLDYNEQFF. The CDR3 DNA is TGTGCCAGCAGAACTAGCGGGGGCCTGGACTACAATGAGCAGTTCTTC.

This clonotype was counted many times. The CDR3 loop reads CASSSPGQGTNYGYTF. The CDR3 DNA reads as TGTGCCAGCAGCTCTCCGGGACAGGGTACTAACTATGGCTACACCTTC. This sequence joins TRBV7-9 and TRBJ1-2; 9 bases agree with TRBD1. V shed 4 bases and J 0 bases; nucleotides not matched to a gene: 6. The CDR3 consists of 16 residues. Germline CDR1 is SEHNR and CDR2 is FQNEAQ (reference sequence).

This clonotype was counted many times. The V call is TRBV11-2, the J call TRBJ2-1; D is uncertain. Trimming cost V 1 base and J 13 bases, with 8 bases left between them. Germline V gene data show CDR1 as SGHAT and CDR2 as FQNNGV. The CDR3 is made up of 11 amino acids. CDR3 nucleotide sequence: TGTGCCAGCAGCTTAGTATCCAGACAGTTCTTC. Amino acids: CASSLVSRQFF.

There are many counts of this clonotype. The chain recombines TRBV3-1 with TRBJ2-2; 11 bases align to TRBD2. Germline V gene data show CDR1 as LGHDT and CDR2 as YNNKEL (reference sequence). The CDR3 consists of 19 residues. The junction had 10 bases not matched to a gene; V was cut back by 0 bases and J by 4 bases. DNA of the CDR3: TGTGCCAGCAGCCAAGAATTAGCGGGAGGGCCGAAGAGCACCGGGGAGCTGTTTTTT. Encoded protein: CASSQELAGGPKSTGELFF.

This clonotype was detected many times. The chain links TRBV7-9 to TRBJ2-2, with D tentatively TRBD1 (5 bases). The CDR3 consists of 16 residues. The germline V gene has CDR1 SEHNR and CDR2 FQNEAQ (reference sequence). Trimming took off 5 bases at V and 1 base at J, with 14 bases between the two ends. The CDR3 nucleotides are TGTGCCAGCAGCCAAGTAGGACAATTGAACACCGGGGAGCTGTTTTTT. It yields the protein CASSQVGQLNTGELFF.

The chain is built from TRBV29-1 and TRBJ2-5; D gene ambiguous. The CDR3 runs 13 residues. The germline CDR1 and CDR2 sequences are SQVTM and ANQGSEA. Trimming removed 4 bases at V and 2 bases at J, with 11 bases between. CDR3 loop: CSVVSIEQETQYF. DNA of the CDR3: TGCAGCGTTGTTTCGATAGAGCAAGAGACCCAGTACTTC.

This clonotype was seen many times. The J gene is TRBJ2-7, the V gene TRBV18; TRBD2 matches at 7 bases. The length of the CDR3 is 15 residues. Germline-derived CDR1 and CDR2 are KGHSH and LQKENI. V was pared by 2 bases and J by 6 bases, with 10 bases of the junction left unmatched. In nucleotides, the CDR3 is TGTGCCAGCTCACCAAGGACTAGAGATATGGGCGAGCAGTACTTC. It codes for CASSPRTRDMGEQYF.

This clonotype was seen repeatedly, ten times or more. The chain joins TRBV20-1 to TRBJ2-1; 8 bases match TRBD2. CDR1 and CDR2 (germline): DFQATT, SNEGSKA (reference sequence). V was pared by 3 bases and J by 4 bases, with 8 bases of the junction left unmatched. CDR3 length equals 15 residues. The CDR3 loop is CSARRAGVTYNEQFF. The CDR3 DNA reads TGCAGTGCTAGGCGAGCGGGAGTGACTTACAATGAGCAGTTCTTC.

Ten or more counts support this clonotype. This chain uses TRBV5-1 with TRBJ2-7; 7 nucleotides agree with TRBD1. CDR1 and CDR2 (germline): SGHRS, YFSETQ. V trimming: 5 bases; J trimming: 5 bases; junction bases outside the gene matches: 19. CDR3 size: 17 residues. The CDR3, as DNA: TGCGCCAGCAGGGAAGGACAGGACTCATCCCCCCGTGACGAGCAGTACTTC. This sequence encodes CASREGQDSSPRDEQYF.

This clonotype showed up many times. The V call is TRBV27, the J call TRBJ2-7, with TRBD2 as a possible D gene (6 bases). Trimming took 5 bases from V and 2 from J, leaving 13 bases between them. The CDR3 contains 14 residues. Germline assignment: CDR1 MNHEY and CDR2 SMNVEV (reference sequence). The CDR3 bases are TGTGCCAGCAGTCACTGGGGGGTGGCCTACGAGCAGTACTTC. Translated, it gives CASSHWGVAYEQYF.

This clonotype was detected many times. The genes are TRBV2 and TRBJ2-7; TRBD1 matches 7 bases. V shed 6 bases, J shed 5 bases, and the junction held 4 bases outside the gene matches. Germline V CDR1 and CDR2: SNHLY, FYNNEI. The CDR3 loop spans 12 amino acids. The CDR3 is CASSDRAHEQYF. CDR3 DNA sequence: TGTGCCAGCAGCGACAGGGCACACGAGCAGTACTTC.

This clonotype was counted at least ten times. The V and J genes are TRBV7-2 and TRBJ2-1; D tentatively reads TRBD1 or TRBD2 (5 bases each). Looked up from germline, CDR1 is SGHTA and CDR2 is FQGNSA. The CDR3 contains 14 residues. Between the trimmed V and J ends, which lost 8 bases and 8 bases, there was a span of 19 bases. The CDR3: CASENRDAYYEQFF. The CDR3 region has the DNA TGTGCCAGCGAAAACCGGGACGCCTATTATGAGCAGTTCTTC.

This clonotype was observed many times. CDR3 in DNA: TGTGCCAGCAGTAACCCGGTGGGGGAGCTGTTTTTT. Protein sequence: CASSNPVGELFF. V is TRBV6-2 or TRBV6-3 and J is TRBJ2-2; D ambiguous. Trimming shortened V by 5 bases and J by 8 bases, and 9 bases separated the two germline ends. Per germline, CDR1 MNHEY and CDR2 SVGEGT. The CDR3 is 12 residues long.

The V gene is TRBV7-6, the J gene TRBJ2-7; 9 bases fit TRBD2. V dropped 3 bases and J dropped 6; count of bases not matched to a gene: 9. The CDR3 spans 15 residues. The germline V gene encodes CDR1 SGHVS and CDR2 FNYEAQ. In DNA form, the CDR3 reads TGTGCCAGCAGCTTCGGCGGGAGGGCCAGCGGCGAGCAGTACTTC. It translates to CASSFGGRASGEQYF.

By sample share, this clonotype is medium-sized. The V call is TRBV30, the J call TRBJ2-7; 8 bases are a match to TRBD1. V lost 5 bases and J lost 3; bases outside the gene matches: 9. CDR1 and CDR2 from the germline V gene are GTSNPN and SVGIG (reference sequence). This CDR3 has 14 amino acids. The CDR3 sequence is CAWADGTGDYEQYF. As DNA, the CDR3 is TGTGCCTGGGCCGATGGGACAGGCGACTACGAGCAGTACTTC. Full variable domain (rest looked up from reference TRBV30 and TRBJ2-7): SQTIHQWPATLVQPVGSPLSLECTVEGTSNPNLYWYRQAAGRGLQLLFYSVGIGQISSEVPQNLSASRPQDRQFILSSKKLLLSDSGFYLCAWADGTGDYEQYFGPGTRLTVT.

This clonotype was counted at least ten times. The gene calls are TRBV4-2 and TRBJ2-1; either TRBD1 or TRBD2 may fit D (5 bases each). This CDR3 comprises 15 residues. CDR1 is LGHNA and CDR2 is YNFKEQ in the germline V gene. V lost 3 bases and J lost 9, with 18 bases in between. This chain's CDR3 is CASSQTGPSSGEQFF. CDR3 DNA: TGTGCCAGCAGCCAGACGGGACCCAGCAGTGGTGAGCAGTTCTTC.

This clonotype came up many times. This chain links TRBV7-3 with TRBJ1-5; TRBD1 aligns across 8 bases. The CDR3 is 20 amino acids. Germline CDR1 is SGHTA and CDR2 is FQGTGA. The V segment lost 2 bases and the J segment 2 bases; nucleotides outside the gene matches: 17. CDR3 DNA: TGTGCCAGCAGCTTAGCCGGAATCCGGGACAGGATGTTTGGCAATCAGCCCCAGCATTTT. Encoded protein: CASSLAGIRDRMFGNQPQHF.

This clonotype has at least ten counts. The chain carries TRBV20-1 and TRBJ2-7; 8 bases are a match to TRBD2. With V trimmed by 6 bases and J by 0 bases, 4 bases remained unmatched. In germline, CDR1 is DFQATT, CDR2 SNEGSKA (reference sequence). The CDR3 totals 13 residues. The CDR3 DNA sequence: TGCAGTGCGCCGCGGGAGGACTCCTACGAGCAGTACTTC. Translation gives CSAPREDSYEQYF.

At least ten counts were recorded for this clonotype. This rearrangement joins TRBV4-1 to TRBJ1-1; weak D call: TRBD1 (5 bases). V was pared by 3 bases and J by 0 bases, with 17 bases between. Germline V gene lookup returns CDR1 MGHRA and CDR2 YSYEKL. The CDR3 has 17 amino acids. CDR3 sequence reads: CASSQPTGTGMNTEAFF. For the CDR3, the DNA is TGCGCCAGCAGCCAGCCAACCGGGACGGGGATGAACACTGAAGCTTTCTTT.

This clonotype was picked up many times. The chain joins TRBV7-6 to TRBJ2-2; D uncertain. The CDR3 spans 14 residues. The germline V gene has CDR1 SGHVS and CDR2 FNYEAQ. Trimming took 7 bases from V and 4 from J, leaving 13 bases between them. The CDR3, as DNA: TGTGCCAGCACCGTCGACCCCACCACCGGGGAGCTGTTTTTT. Encoded protein: CASTVDPTTGELFF.

The chain uses TRBV2 and TRBJ2-7; TRBD1 agrees at 8 bases. CDR1 is SNHLY and CDR2 is FYNNEI in the germline V gene. Losses at the gene ends were 6 bases for V and 1 base for J; bases not matched to a gene: 8. The CDR3 runs 15 residues. For the CDR3, the DNA is TGTGCCAGCAGGGCCGGACAGGGATTTTCCTACGAGCAGTACTTC. Amino acids: CASRAGQGFSYEQYF.